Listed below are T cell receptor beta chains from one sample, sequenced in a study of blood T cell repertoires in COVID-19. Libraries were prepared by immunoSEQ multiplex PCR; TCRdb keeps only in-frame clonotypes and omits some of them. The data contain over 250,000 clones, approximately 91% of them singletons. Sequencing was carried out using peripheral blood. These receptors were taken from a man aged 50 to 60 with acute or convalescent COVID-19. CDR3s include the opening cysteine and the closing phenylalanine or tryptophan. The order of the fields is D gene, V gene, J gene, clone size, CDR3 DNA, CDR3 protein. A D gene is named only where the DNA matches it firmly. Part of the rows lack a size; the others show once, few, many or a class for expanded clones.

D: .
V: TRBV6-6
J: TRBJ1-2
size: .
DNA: TGTGCCAGCAGTTACGGTTCACAGGCGAACTATGGCTACACCTTC
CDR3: CASSYGSQANYGYTF

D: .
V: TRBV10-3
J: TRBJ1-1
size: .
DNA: TGTGCCATCAGTGAGTTGAACAGGCACACTGAAGCTTTCTTT
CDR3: CAISELNRHTEAFF

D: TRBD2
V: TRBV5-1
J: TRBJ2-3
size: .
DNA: TGCGCCAGCAGCTTGGCGGCGGGGGGGCTGGGCACAGATACGCAGTATTTT
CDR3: CASSLAAGGLGTDTQYF

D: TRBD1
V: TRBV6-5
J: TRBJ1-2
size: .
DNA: TGTGCCAGCAGTTACTCCGACAGGGCTGGGGGCTACACCTTC
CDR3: CASSYSDRAGGYTF

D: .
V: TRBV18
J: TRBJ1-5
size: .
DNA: TGTGCCAGCTCACCCGGGATTTCCATTCAGCCCCAGCATTTT
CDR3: CASSPGISIQPQHF

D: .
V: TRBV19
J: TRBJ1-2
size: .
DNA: TGTGCCAGTAGTAGCCGGACAGCCTTTGGACCTAACTATGGCTACACCTTC
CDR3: CASSSRTAFGPNYGYTF

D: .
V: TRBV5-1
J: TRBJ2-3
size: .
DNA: TGCGCCAGCACGGTGCAGGGCACAGATACGCAGTATTTT
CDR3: CASTVQGTDTQYF

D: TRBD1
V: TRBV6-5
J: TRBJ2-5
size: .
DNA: TGTGCCAGCAGAGGCAGACAGGGGGAACAAGAGACCCAGTACTTC
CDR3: CASRGRQGEQETQYF

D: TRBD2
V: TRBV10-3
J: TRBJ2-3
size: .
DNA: TGTGCCATCCGGACTAGCGGGGGGCTCACAGATACGCAGTATTTT
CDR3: CAIRTSGGLTDTQYF

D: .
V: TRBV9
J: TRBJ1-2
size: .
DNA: TGTGCCAGCAGCGAAGGGGGAGACTATGGCTACACCTTC
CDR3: CASSEGGDYGYTF

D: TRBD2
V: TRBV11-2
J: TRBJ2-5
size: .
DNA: TGTGCCAGCAGCTTAGCCCAAGCGGGGGGCACCCAAGAGACCCAGTACTTC
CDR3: CASSLAQAGGTQETQYF

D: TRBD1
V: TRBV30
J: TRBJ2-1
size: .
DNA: TGTGCCTGGAGCTCCGGACAGGGCTCCTACAATGAGCAGTTCTTC
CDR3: CAWSSGQGSYNEQFF

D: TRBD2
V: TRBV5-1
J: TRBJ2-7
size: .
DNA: TGCGCCAGCAGTTCTGGGACTAGCGGGGGGCTCTACGAGCAGTACTTC
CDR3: CASSSGTSGGLYEQYF

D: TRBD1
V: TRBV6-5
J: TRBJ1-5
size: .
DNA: TGTGCCAGCAACCCAGGGGGCAGTCAGCCCCAGCATTTT
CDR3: CASNPGGSQPQHF

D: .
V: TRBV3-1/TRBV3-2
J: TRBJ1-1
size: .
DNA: TGTGCCAGCAGCCCTCCTTATTCTGGACAGAACACTGAAGCTTTCTTT
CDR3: CASSPPYSGQNTEAFF

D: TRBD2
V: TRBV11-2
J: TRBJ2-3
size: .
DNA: TGTGCCAGCAGCGTAGCGGGGGGGCGGTCAGATACGCAGTATTTT
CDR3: CASSVAGGRSDTQYF

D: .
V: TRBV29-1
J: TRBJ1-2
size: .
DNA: TGCAGCGCCCTAGCGGGGGGGTATGGCTACACCTTC
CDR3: CSALAGGYGYTF

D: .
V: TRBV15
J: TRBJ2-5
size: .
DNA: TGTGCCACCAGCAGAGATCGGGGAGGGGGAGAGACCCAGTACTTC
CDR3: CATSRDRGGGETQYF

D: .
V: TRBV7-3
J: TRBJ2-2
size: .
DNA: TGTGCCAGCAGCCCATTGAACACCGGGGAGCTGTTTTTT
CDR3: CASSPLNTGELFF

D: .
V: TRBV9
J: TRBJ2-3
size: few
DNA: TGTGCCAGCAGCCCCCCGGAGGGAGGCGCAGATACGCAGTATTTT
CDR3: CASSPPEGGADTQYF

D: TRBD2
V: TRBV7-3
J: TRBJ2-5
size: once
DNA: TGTGCCAGCAGCCCCGCAGCGGGGGGCGGGGAGACCCAGTACTTC
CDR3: CASSPAAGGGETQYF

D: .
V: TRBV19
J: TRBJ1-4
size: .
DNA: TGTGCCAGTACAGGGTATGGGGAAAAACTGTTTTTT
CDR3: CASTGYGEKLFF

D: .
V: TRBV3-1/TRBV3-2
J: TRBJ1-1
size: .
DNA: TGTGCCAGCAGCAGGACATCGAACACTGAAGCTTTCTTT
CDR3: CASSRTSNTEAFF

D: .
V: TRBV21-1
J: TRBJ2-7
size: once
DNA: TGTGCCAGCAGCAAAGGGGGCTTTCACACCTACGAGCAGTACTTC
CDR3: CASSKGGFHTYEQYF

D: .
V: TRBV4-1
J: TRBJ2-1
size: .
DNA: TGCGCCAGCAGCCAAGATTCGGGCAGGGTGAAGCTGTTCTTC
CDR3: CASSQDSGRVKLFF